Following are 5 T cell receptor beta chains from one sample sequenced in a study of blood T cell repertoires in COVID-19. Method: immunoSEQ multiplex PCR; TCRdb's copy keeps in-frame clones and lacks some. The sample has 250,000 to 350,000 clones, about 88% seen once; the top ten hold around 2.6%. Sample: PBMCs or T cells enriched from blood (not recorded which). Source of these receptors: a man aged 55 to 70 who had recovered from COVID-19.

This sequence joins TRBV7-9 and TRBJ1-2; 7 nucleotides align to TRBD1. The CDR3 is 13 residues long. Germline assignment: CDR1 SEHNR and CDR2 FQNEAQ (reference sequence). Losses at the gene ends were 4 bases for V and 4 bases for J; bases not matched to a gene: 3. CDR3 protein: CASSSDRAYGYTF. Written as DNA, the CDR3 is TGTGCCAGCAGCTCCGACAGGGCCTATGGCTACACCTTC.

There are many counts of this clone. The chain is built from TRBV5-4 and TRBJ1-2, with 7 nucleotides matching TRBD1. Germline values: CDR1 SGHNT, CDR2 YYREEE (reference sequence). The CDR3 totals 14 residues. V was pared by 1 base and J by 8 bases, with 8 bases of the junction left unmatched. For the CDR3, the DNA is TGTGCCAGCAGCTTGTCGGACAGGCTGAAGGGCTACACCTTC. Encoded protein: CASSLSDRLKGYTF.

This CDR3 reads CASSQRITEKANYGYTF. The CDR3 nucleotides read TGCGCCAGCAGTCAACGAATCACAGAGAAGGCTAACTATGGCTACACCTTC. The rearrangement joins TRBV23-1 to TRBJ1-2; no reliable D call. TRBV23-1 has ORF status, its function being uncertain. The CDR3 covers 17 residues. V gave up 2 bases and J gave up 0 bases, with 16 bases separating them.

This clone has only a few counts. The V and J genes are TRBV4-2 and TRBJ1-1, with a weak D call TRBD1 (5 bases). Trimming removed 1 base at V and 3 bases at J, with 9 bases between. CDR1 and CDR2 (germline): LGHNA, YNFKEQ. The CDR3 totals 14 residues. As DNA, the CDR3 is TGTGCCAGCAGCCAAGCGGGGGGGGACACTGAAGCTTTCTTT. Amino acid sequence: CASSQAGGDTEAFF.

This sequence joins TRBV11-1 and TRBJ2-3; 7 nucleotides line up with TRBD1. Germline V CDR1 and CDR2: SGHAT, FQDESV (reference sequence). V lost 4 bases to trimming and J lost 5 bases; unmatched junction nucleotides: 6. This CDR3 contains 14 residues. The CDR3 sequence is CASSYYTGEDTQYF. Written as DNA, the CDR3 is TGTGCCAGCAGCTATTACACAGGGGAAGATACGCAGTATTTT.